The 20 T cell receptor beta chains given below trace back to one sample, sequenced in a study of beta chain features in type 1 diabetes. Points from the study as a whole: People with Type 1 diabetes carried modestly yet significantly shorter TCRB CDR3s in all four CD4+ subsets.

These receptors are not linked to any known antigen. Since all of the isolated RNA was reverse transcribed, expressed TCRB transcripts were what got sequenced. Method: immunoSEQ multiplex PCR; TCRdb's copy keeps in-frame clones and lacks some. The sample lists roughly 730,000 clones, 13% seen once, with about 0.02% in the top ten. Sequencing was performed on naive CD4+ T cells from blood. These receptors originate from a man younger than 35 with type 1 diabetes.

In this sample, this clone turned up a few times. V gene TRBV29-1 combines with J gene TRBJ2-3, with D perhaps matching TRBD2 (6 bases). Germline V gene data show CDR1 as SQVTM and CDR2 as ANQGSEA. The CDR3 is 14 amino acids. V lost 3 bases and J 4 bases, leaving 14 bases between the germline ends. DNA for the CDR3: TGCAGCGTTGATGTGGGGGGTCCCTCAGATACGCAGTATTTT. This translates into CSVDVGGPSDTQYF.

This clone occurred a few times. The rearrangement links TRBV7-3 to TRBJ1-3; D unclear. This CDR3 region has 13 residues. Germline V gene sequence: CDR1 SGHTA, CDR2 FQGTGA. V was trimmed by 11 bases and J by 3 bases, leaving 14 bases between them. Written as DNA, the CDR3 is TGTGCCTCGTCTCCCCACTTTGGAAACACCATATATTTT. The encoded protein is CASSPHFGNTIYF.

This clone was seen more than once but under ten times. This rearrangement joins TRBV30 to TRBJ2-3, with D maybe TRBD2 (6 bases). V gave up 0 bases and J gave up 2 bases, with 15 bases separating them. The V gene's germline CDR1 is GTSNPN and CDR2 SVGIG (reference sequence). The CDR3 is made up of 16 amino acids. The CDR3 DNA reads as TGTGCCTGGAGTGTAGCCGCGGGATGGATCACAGATACGCAGTATTTT. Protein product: CAWSVAAGWITDTQYF.

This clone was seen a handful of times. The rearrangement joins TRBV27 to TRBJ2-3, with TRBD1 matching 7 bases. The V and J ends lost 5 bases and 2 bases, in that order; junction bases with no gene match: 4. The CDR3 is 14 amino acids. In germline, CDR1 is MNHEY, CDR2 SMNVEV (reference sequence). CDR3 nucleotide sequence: TGTGCCAGCAGTCTCACAGGGGACACAGATACGCAGTATTTT. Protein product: CASSLTGDTDTQYF.

The CDR3 DNA reads as TGTGCCAGCACCCCGACAGGGGGGATAGATACGCAGTATTTT. This codes for CASTPTGGIDTQYF. This chain joins TRBV6-5 and TRBJ2-3, with TRBD1 matching over 9 bases. Germline CDR1 reads MNHEY; CDR2 reads SVGAGI. The V and J ends lost 7 bases and 5 bases, in that order; junction bases with no gene match: 7. The CDR3 totals 14 residues.

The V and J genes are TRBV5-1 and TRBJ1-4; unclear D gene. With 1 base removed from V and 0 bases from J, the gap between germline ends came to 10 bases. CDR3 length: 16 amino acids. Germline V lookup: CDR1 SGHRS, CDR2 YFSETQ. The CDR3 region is CASSLPSGSTNEKLFF. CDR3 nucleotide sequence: TGCGCCAGCAGCTTGCCCTCTGGCTCAACTAATGAAAAACTGTTTTTT.

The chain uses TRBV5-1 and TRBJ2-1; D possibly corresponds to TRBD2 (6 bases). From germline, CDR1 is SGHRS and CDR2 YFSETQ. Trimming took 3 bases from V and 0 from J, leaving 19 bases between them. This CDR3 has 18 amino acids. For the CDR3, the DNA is TGCGCCAGCAGCTCCACCCGGGACTCCAAGAGCTCCTACAATGAGCAGTTCTTC. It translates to CASSSTRDSKSSYNEQFF.

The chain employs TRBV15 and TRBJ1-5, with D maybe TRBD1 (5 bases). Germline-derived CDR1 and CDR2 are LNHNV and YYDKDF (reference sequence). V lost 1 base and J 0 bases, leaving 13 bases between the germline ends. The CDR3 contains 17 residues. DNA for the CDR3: TGTGCCACCAGCAGAGCGTGGGGGACGGATAGCAATCAGCCCCAGCATTTT. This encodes CATSRAWGTDSNQPQHF.

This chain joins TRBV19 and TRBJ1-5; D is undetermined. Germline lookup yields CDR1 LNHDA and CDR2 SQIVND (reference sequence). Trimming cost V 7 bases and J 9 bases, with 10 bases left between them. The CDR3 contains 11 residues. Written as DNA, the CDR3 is TGTGCCAGTAAGAGTGGTTGGCCCCAGCATTTT. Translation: CASKSGWPQHF.

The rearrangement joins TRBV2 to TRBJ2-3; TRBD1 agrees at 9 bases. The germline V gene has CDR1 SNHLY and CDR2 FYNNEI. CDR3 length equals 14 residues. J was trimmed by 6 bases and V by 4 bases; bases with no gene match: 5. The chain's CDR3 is CASSGTGAGDTQYF. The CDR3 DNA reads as TGTGCCAGCAGTGGGACAGGGGCAGGGGATACGCAGTATTTT.

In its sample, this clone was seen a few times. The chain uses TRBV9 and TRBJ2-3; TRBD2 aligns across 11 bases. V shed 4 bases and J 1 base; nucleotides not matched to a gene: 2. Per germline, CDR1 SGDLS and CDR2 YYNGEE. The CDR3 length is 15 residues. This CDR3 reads CASSPTSGGTDTQYF. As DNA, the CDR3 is TGTGCCAGCAGCCCGACTAGCGGGGGCACAGATACGCAGTATTTT.

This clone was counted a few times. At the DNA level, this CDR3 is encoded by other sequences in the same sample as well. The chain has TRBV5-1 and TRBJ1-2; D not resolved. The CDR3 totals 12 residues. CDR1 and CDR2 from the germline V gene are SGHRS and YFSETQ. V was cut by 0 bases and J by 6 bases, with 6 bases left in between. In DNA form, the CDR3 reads TGCGCCAGCAGCTTGGAGGGAGATGGCTACACCTTC. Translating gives CASSLEGDGYTF.

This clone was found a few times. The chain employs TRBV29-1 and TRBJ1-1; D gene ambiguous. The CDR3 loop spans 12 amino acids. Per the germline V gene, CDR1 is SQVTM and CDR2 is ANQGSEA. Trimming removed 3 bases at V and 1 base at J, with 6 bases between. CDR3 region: CSVEAANTEAFF. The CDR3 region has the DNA TGCAGCGTTGAGGCAGCGAACACTGAAGCTTTCTTT.

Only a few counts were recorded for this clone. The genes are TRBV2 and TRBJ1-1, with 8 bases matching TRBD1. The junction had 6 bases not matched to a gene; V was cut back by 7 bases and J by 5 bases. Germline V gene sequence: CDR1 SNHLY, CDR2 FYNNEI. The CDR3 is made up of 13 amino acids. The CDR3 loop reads CASTSGGGTEAFF. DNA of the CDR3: TGTGCCAGCACTTCAGGGGGCGGGACTGAAGCTTTCTTT.

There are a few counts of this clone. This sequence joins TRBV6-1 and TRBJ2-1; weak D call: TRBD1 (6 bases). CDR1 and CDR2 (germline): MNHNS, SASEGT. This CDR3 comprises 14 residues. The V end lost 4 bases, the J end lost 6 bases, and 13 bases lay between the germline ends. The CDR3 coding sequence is TGTGCCAGCAGTGGGAGGCAGGGGTTCAATGAGCAGTTCTTC. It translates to CASSGRQGFNEQFF.

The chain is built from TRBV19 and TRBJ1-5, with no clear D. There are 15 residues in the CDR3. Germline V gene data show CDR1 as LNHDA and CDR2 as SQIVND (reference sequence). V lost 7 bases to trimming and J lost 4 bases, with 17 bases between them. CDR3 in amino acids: CASTLYPRENQPQHF. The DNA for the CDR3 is TGTGCCAGTACCCTATACCCAAGGGAGAATCAGCCCCAGCATTTT.

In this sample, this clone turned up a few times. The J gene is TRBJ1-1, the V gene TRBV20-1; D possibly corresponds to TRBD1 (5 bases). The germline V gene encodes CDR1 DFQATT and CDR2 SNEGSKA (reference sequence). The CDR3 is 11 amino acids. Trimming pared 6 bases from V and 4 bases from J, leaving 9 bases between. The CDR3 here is CSAKGTTEAFF. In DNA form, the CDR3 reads TGCAGTGCCAAAGGGACCACTGAAGCTTTCTTT.

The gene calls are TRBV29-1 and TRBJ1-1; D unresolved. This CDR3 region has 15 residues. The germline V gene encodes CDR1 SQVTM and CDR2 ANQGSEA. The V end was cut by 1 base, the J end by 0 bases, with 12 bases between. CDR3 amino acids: CSVEGSVGLNTEAFF. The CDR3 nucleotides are TGCAGCGTTGAAGGGTCCGTCGGGCTGAACACTGAAGCTTTCTTT.

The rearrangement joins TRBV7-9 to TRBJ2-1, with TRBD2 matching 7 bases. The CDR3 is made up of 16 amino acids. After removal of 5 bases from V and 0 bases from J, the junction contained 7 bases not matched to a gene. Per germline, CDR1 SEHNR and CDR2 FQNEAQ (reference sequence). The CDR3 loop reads CASSTTSVSSYNEQFF. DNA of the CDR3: TGTGCCAGCAGCACCACTAGCGTGAGCTCCTACAATGAGCAGTTCTTC. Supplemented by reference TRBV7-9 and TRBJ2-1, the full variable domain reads DTGVSQNPRHKITKRGQNVTFRCDPISEHNRLYWYRQTLGQGPEFLTYFQNEAQLEKSRLLSDRFSAERPKGSFSTLEIQRTEQGDSAMYLCASSTTSVSSYNEQFFGPGTRLTVL.

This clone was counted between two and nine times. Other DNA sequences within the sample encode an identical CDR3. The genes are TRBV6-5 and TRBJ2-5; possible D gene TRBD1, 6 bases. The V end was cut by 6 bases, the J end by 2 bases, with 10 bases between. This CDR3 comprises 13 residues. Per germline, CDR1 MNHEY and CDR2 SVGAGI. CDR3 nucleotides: TGTGCCAGCAGCCGGACAGTTCAAGAGACCCAGTACTTC. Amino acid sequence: CASSRTVQETQYF.